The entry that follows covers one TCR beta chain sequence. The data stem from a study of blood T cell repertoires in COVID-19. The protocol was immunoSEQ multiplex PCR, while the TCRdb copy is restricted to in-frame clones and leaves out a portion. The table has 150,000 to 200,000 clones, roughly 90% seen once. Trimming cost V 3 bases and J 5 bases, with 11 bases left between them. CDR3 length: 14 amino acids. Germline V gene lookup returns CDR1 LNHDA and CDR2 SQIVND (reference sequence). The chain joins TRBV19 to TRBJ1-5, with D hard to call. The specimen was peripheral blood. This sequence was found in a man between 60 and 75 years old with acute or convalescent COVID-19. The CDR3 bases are TGTGCCAGTAGTATCCGGGGTGATCATCAGCCCCAGCATTTT. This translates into CASSIRGDHQPQHF.